Here is one T cell receptor (beta chain) with its context. CDR1 and CDR2 (germline): MDHEN, SYDVKM. The CDR3 covers 15 residues. V dropped 5 bases and J dropped 2 bases, with 15 bases sitting between them. The assay was immunoSEQ multiplex PCR, and TCRdb's table has in-frame clones only and misses some. The sample has 75,000 to 100,000 clones; around 90% are singletons. This specimen belongs to a study of T cell responses to AZD1222 COVID-19 vaccine. This TCR derives from an adult in good health. The J gene is TRBJ1-2, the V gene TRBV28; D is unclear. This material consisted of peripheral blood, taken on day 0 of AZD1222 vaccination. DNA for the CDR3: TGTGCCAGCAGTCCCATTATCTTTGAGAACTATGGCTACACCTTC. Protein: CASSPIIFENYGYTF.